This T cell receptor beta chain was profiled in a study of shared clonotypes between healthy human individuals. V dropped 5 bases and J dropped 0 bases, with 8 bases sitting between them. This CDR3 is 14 amino acids long. Looked up from germline, CDR1 is LNHNV and CDR2 is YYDKDF (reference sequence). Terminally differentiated effector memory CD45RA+ cells were left out of the naive CD8 fraction, which was CD45RO-negative and positively selected for CCR7. Remarks on this clone: The target antigen is unknown.

The study's findings and limits: A few donors shared 4.5% to 6.5% of their naive CD4 clonotypes.

The repertoire was sequenced with immunoSEQ multiplex PCR; TCRdb's copy has only in-frame clones and lacks some. The sample shows some 2,000,000 clones, just under 95% of them seen only once. The sequence came from a man younger than 30 in good health. The sequenced sample was naive CD8+ T cells sorted from blood. The genes are TRBV15 and TRBJ1-5, with no clear D. The chain's CDR3 is CATSEVYSNQPQHF. DNA of the CDR3: TGTGCCACCAGCGAGGTTTATAGCAATCAGCCCCAGCATTTT. Full variable domain (rest looked up from reference TRBV15 and TRBJ1-5): DAMVIQNPRYQVTQFGKPVTLSCSQTLNHNVMYWYQQKSSQAPKLLFHYYDKDFNNEADTPDNFQSRRPNTSFCFLDIRSPGLGDTAMYLCATSEVYSNQPQHFGDGTRLSIL.